The 8 T cell receptor beta chains below come from one sample, sequenced in a study of cytomegalovirus exposure and HLA in healthy donors. 60 Vbeta and 13 Jbeta primers were used in PCR. The protocol was immunoSEQ multiplex PCR, while the TCRdb copy is restricted to in-frame clones and leaves out a portion. Of 150,000 or so clones listed, approximately 80% are singletons. Sequencing was carried out using PBMCs. Every receptor here comes from a male donor in good health and CMV-seronegative.

This clone was picked up a small number of times. The chain joins TRBV21-1 to TRBJ1-5; TRBD1 is taken as the D call from the table, unchecked against the DNA. TRBV21-1 is assigned pseudogene status. The CDR3 has 16 residues. The chain's CDR3 is CASSSETEYSNQPQHF. The CDR3 DNA sequence: TGTGCCAGCAGCAGCGAGACAGAGTATAGCAATCAGCCCCAGCATTTT.

This clone was counted only a few times. The rearrangement joins TRBV29-1 to TRBJ1-1; D unclear. V shed 0 bases and J shed 7 bases, with 9 bases lying between them. This CDR3 comprises 12 residues. The germline V gene encodes CDR1 SQVTM and CDR2 ANQGSEA. The CDR3 is CSVEDGGNEAFF. The CDR3 region has the DNA TGCAGCGTTGAAGATGGAGGTAATGAAGCTTTCTTT.

The chain links TRBV10-3 to TRBJ2-3, with TRBD1 as a possible D gene (5 bases). This CDR3 contains 14 residues. The germline gives CDR1 ENHRY, CDR2 SYGVKD. Trimming took off 6 bases at V and 0 bases at J, with 10 bases between the two ends. The CDR3 DNA sequence: TGTGCCATCAGAGGGGTCGCTAGCACAGATACGCAGTATTTT. It codes for CAIRGVASTDTQYF.

The gene calls are TRBV28 and TRBJ2-4; D not certain. Germline CDR1 is MDHEN and CDR2 is SYDVKM. V gave up 9 bases and J gave up 1 base, with 10 bases separating them. This CDR3 is 13 amino acids long. The CDR3 is CASKEAAKNIQYF. In DNA form, the CDR3 reads TGTGCCAGTAAAGAGGCGGCCAAAAACATTCAGTACTTC.

DNA for the CDR3: TGTGCCAGCAGCGTAGGGCACAACACTGAAGCTTTCTTT. Translation gives CASSVGHNTEAFF. The chain couples TRBV9 to TRBJ1-1; no firm D call. The CDR3 has 13 residues. CDR1 and CDR2 from the germline V gene are SGDLS and YYNGEE. The ends were cut back, 0 bases at V and 2 bases at J, with 5 bases in the middle. The full variable domain, in which reference TRBV9 and TRBJ1-1 provide the parts outside the CDR3, is DSGVTQTPKHLITATGQRVTLRCSPRSGDLSVYWYQQSLDQGLQFLIQYYNGEERAKGNILERFSAQQFPDLHSELNLSSLELGDSALYFCASSVGHNTEAFFGQGTRLTVV.

This clone was seen a single time. The chain recombines TRBV7-9 with TRBJ2-7, with 9 bases aligning to TRBD2. This CDR3 has 15 amino acids. The V gene's germline CDR1 is SEHNR and CDR2 FQNEAQ (reference sequence). Losses at the gene ends were 5 bases for V and 5 bases for J; bases not matched to a gene: 10. CDR3 in DNA: TGTGCCAGCAGCCCTGGGACTAGCTGGCCCCACGAGCAGTACTTC. It translates to CASSPGTSWPHEQYF.

The V call is TRBV6-5, the J call TRBJ1-5; D gene ambiguous. The length of the CDR3 is 14 residues. In germline, CDR1 is MNHEY, CDR2 SVGAGI. V was pared by 4 bases and J by 7 bases, with 14 bases between. CDR3 sequence: CASSLGGVGQPQHF. The CDR3 coding sequence is TGTGCCAGCAGTTTGGGCGGGGTCGGACAGCCCCAGCATTTT.

This clone was counted a few times. The rearrangement links TRBV27 to TRBJ2-2; TRBD2 agrees at 9 bases. Looked up from germline, CDR1 is MNHEY and CDR2 is SMNVEV (reference sequence). With V trimmed by 5 bases and J by 1 base, 5 bases remained unmatched. The CDR3 runs to 16 residues. CDR3 DNA sequence: TGTGCCAGCAGTACGGCGGGAGGGTTGAACACCGGGGAGCTGTTTTTT. Translation gives CASSTAGGLNTGELFF.